Reported below is one TCR beta chain. This clonotype was counted a few times. Its antigen is currently not known. Base qualities are missing; no much larger clone stands one base away. CDR1 and CDR2 were assigned from the germline V gene as MNHEY and SVGEGT. From its cysteine to its phenylalanine, the CDR3 spans 13 amino acids. Of the read, only the CDR3 DNA is kept; its 39 bases are in frame from base 1. Between the V and J ends, shortened by 4 bases and 6 bases respectively, the junction contains 10 bases. This specimen comes from a study of low-dose radiotherapy and immunotherapy resistance in tumors (dated by TCRdb to between 2021 and 2024). Notes on the research overall: In Cohort 1, each fraction delivered 0.5 Gy every 2 weeks, and the prescribed total PTV dose was 6.5 Gy. Patients in Cohort 2 were given 1 Gy per fraction every two weeks, for a total of 13 Gy across 26 weeks. Patients were given nivolumab as a 240 mg flat dose every two weeks and ipilimumab at 1 mg/kg every six weeks, with both drugs delivered intravenously. Cyclophosphamide 200 mg/m2 was administered intravenously every two weeks, one day before each radiation and immunotherapy administration. Aspirin 300 mg was taken orally once daily by patients for four cycles, starting on cycle 1 day 1. Trial participants were not randomized into treatment groups. Eight patients were included in the translational analysis, namely three from the first dose cohort plus the first five from the second dose cohort.

The time point label of this sample denotes: after trial treatment. The treatment or condition label corresponds to: LDRT plus nivolumab, ipilimumab, low-dose cyclophosphamide and aspirin (RACIN trial). Donors were enrolled in RACIN, a single-arm phase I dose-escalation trial combining nivolumab, ipilimumab, aspirin, low-dose cyclophosphamide and low-dose radiotherapy. To be eligible, a patient needed to have an advanced solid tumor that was TIL-negative. These reads were obtained on an Illumina HiSeq 2500. First-strand cDNA was synthesized with Superscript III and a set of TRAV- and TRBV-specific primers, covering both TCRalpha and TCRbeta chains. A roughly 19-cycle PCR with Phusion amplified the TCRs, pairing a constant-region primer with the adapter that was attached to the V primers. The isolated mRNA was amplified using the MessageAmp II aRNA Amplification Kit, with in vitro transcription performed for less than 20 hours at 37 degrees C. mRNA for TCR sequencing was isolated with the Dynabeads mRNA DIRECT Purification Kit. A second approximately 25-cycle Phusion PCR added indexed Illumina adapters, and products were purified with AMPure XP beads. The published analysis was carried out like this. Custom Perl scripts pooled TCR sequences encoding the same protein, removed out-of-frame sequences and computed each clonotype's abundance. TCR sequences supported by only a single read were excluded from analysis. Repertoire metrics included Shannon entropy, Gini index, clonality, richness, and frequency of TCRs shared between repertoires. TCRdb's own reprocessing of the public reads used fastp at Q25 and MiXCR and kept productive beta chains. Each entry is one CDR3 protein sequence, shown with its most common DNA and genes. TCRdb, not the original authors, processed these V and J calls. The sample yields just over 90,000 distinct CDR3 sequences; more than 20% were counted once. The top ten constitute roughly 13% of the sample.

This receptor was identified in a female donor with ovarian cancer. The sample was PBMCs, taken after low-dose radiotherapy plus immunotherapy. This chain is built from TRBV6-2 or TRBV6-3 and TRBJ1-5; TRBD1 could be the D gene, as 5 bases match. The sequenced DNA is TGTGCCAGCAGTTCATCCGGGGGTCAGCCCCAGCATTTT. This codes for CASSSSGGQPQHF.